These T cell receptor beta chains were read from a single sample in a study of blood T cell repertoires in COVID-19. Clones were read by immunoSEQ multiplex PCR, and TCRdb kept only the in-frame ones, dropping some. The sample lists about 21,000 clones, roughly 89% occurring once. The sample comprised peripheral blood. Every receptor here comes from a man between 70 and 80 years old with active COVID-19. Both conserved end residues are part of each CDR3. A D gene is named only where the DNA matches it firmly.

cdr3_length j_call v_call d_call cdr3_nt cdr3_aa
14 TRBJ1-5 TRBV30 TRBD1 TGTGCCTGGAGTGTAGACAGGGGAATCCAGCCCCAGCATTTT CAWSVDRGIQPQHF
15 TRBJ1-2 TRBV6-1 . TGTGCCAGCAGTGAATTACAGACAGGTCTGTATGGCTACACCTTC CASSELQTGLYGYTF
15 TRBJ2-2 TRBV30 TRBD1 TGTGCCTGGAGTGTTAGTGGACAGGGTGCCGGGGAGCTGTTTTTT CAWSVSGQGAGELFF
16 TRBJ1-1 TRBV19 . TGTGCCAGTATAGCGGGCTTACGGGCGGGAAACACTGAAGCTTTCTTT CASIAGLRAGNTEAFF
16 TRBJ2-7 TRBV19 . TGTGCCAGTAGTATAGGGGGGATGACAGGAATCTACGAGCAGTACTTC CASSIGGMTGIYEQYF
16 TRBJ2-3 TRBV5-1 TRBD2 TGCGCCAGCAGCTTGGCCGGGGGGACTGCACCAGATACGCAGTATTTT CASSLAGGTAPDTQYF
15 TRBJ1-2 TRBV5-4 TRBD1 TGTGCCAGCAGCTTTTCCCGGGACAGGGGGAACGGCTACACCTTC CASSFSRDRGNGYTF
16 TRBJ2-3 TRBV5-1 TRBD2 TGCGCCAGCAGCTTGGTGCTAGCGGGGTCCACAGATACGCAGTATTTT CASSLVLAGSTDTQYF
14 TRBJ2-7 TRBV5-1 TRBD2 TGCGCCAGCAGCCCGGAACCGCTAGCGGGGGCACAGTACTTC CASSPEPLAGAQYF
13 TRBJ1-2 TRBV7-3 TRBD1 TGTGCCAGCAGCGCCGGGACAGGGGTCGGCTACACCTTC CASSAGTGVGYTF